The 25 T cell receptor beta chains reported below all come from one sample, sequenced in a study of blood T cells in healthy people across ages. A second PCR of roughly 7 to 11 cycles used a sample-barcoded 5' primer and a J-beta primer mix. TCRdb ran MiXCR on the 5' RACE reads and lists one entry per CDR3 protein. Among more than 800,000 distinct CDR3 sequences listed, 45% were seen once. The sequencing input was blood. The receptors come from a woman aged 60-70 years in good health.

V is TRBV30 and J is TRBJ2-5, with 9 nucleotides matching TRBD1. The DNA end favors TRBJ2-7, so the J call may be wrong. This CDR3 contains 14 residues. Germline V CDR1 and CDR2: GTSNPN, SVGIG (reference sequence). CDR3 sequence reads: CAWSPGTGTFEQYF. DNA for the CDR3: TGTGCCTGGAGCCCCGGGACAGGGACTTTCGAGCAGTACTTC.

This clonotype was observed a few times. The chain has TRBV3-1 and TRBJ1-2; D is undetermined. Germline loops: CDR1 LGHDT, CDR2 YNNKEL (reference sequence). Trimming stripped 0 bases from V and 1 base from J, with 9 bases between. The CDR3 length is 15 residues. The CDR3 protein is CASSQDPTSNYGYTF. CDR3 DNA sequence: TGTGCCAGCAGCCAAGATCCCACAAGTAACTATGGCTACACCTTC.

The V and J genes are TRBV20-1 and TRBJ2-7; D remains ambiguous. Trimming pared 6 bases from V and 3 bases from J, leaving 18 bases between. The CDR3 contains 14 residues. Germline V gene data show CDR1 as DFQATT and CDR2 as SNEGSKA (reference sequence). The CDR3 DNA sequence: TGCAGTGCGGATCCGGGTGGTCTTCTCTACGAGCAGTACTTC. Protein sequence: CSADPGGLLYEQYF.

The rearrangement joins TRBV18 to TRBJ2-6; D gene unclear. Trimming shortened V by 2 bases and J by 0 bases, and 5 bases separated the two germline ends. There are 15 residues in the CDR3. The germline V gene has CDR1 KGHSH and CDR2 LQKENI. The chain's CDR3 is CASSPNYSGANVLTF. In DNA form, the CDR3 reads TGTGCCAGCTCACCAAATTACTCTGGGGCCAACGTCCTGACTTTC.

The chain uses TRBV28 and TRBJ2-1; TRBD2 matches 11 bases. This CDR3 has 16 residues. CDR1 is MDHEN, CDR2 SYDVKM, per germline. After removal of 3 bases from V and 5 bases from J, the junction contained 6 bases not matched to a gene. CDR3 in DNA: TGTGCCAGCAGTTTCCCACTAGCGGGAGTGAACAATGAGCAGTTCTTC. Residues: CASSFPLAGVNNEQFF. Together with reference TRBV28 and TRBJ2-1, the CDR3 gives the full variable domain: DVKVTQSSRYLVKRTGEKVFLECVQDMDHENMFWYRQDPGLGLRLIYFSYDVKMKEKGDIPEGYSVSREKKERFSLILESASTNQTSMYLCASSFPLAGVNNEQFFGPGTRLTVL.

The chain uses TRBV24-1 and TRBJ2-1; 8 bases are a match to TRBD1. Germline CDR1 KGHDR, CDR2 SFDVKD. The CDR3 has 15 amino acids. The J segment lost 7 bases and the V segment lost 5 bases, leaving 9 bases of the junction unmatched. This chain's CDR3 is CATSGPGQGGNEQFF. DNA of the CDR3: TGTGCCACCAGTGGTCCCGGACAGGGCGGTAATGAGCAGTTCTTC.

This clonotype was found a few times. The chain links TRBV6-5 to TRBJ1-4; no clear D gene. The germline gives CDR1 MNHEY, CDR2 SVGAGI. With 3 bases removed from V and 7 bases from J, the gap between germline ends came to 18 bases. CDR3 length: 16 residues. The CDR3 DNA is TGTGCCAGCAGTTATAATCCAGCGGAACTCGGTGAAAAACTGTTTTTT. It encodes CASSYNPAELGEKLFF.

The chain couples TRBV29-1 to TRBJ2-7; 7 bases align to TRBD2. Losses at the gene ends were 1 base for V and 5 bases for J; bases not matched to a gene: 5. The CDR3 runs to 13 residues. Per the germline V gene, CDR1 is SQVTM and CDR2 is ANQGSEA. CDR3 in DNA: TGCAGCGTTGAAGCGGGAGGAGGGCACGAGCAGTACTTC. It yields the protein CSVEAGGGHEQYF.

The chain uses TRBV10-3 and TRBJ2-7; D not certain. The length of the CDR3 is 11 residues. V lost 10 bases to trimming and J lost 2 bases, with 9 bases between them. CDR1 and CDR2 from the germline V gene are ENHRY and SYGVKD. This chain's CDR3 is CATLAAYEQYF. CDR3 bases: TGTGCCACTCTTGCCGCCTACGAGCAGTACTTC.

The V call is TRBV6-5, the J call TRBJ1-6; D unresolved. V was pared by 4 bases and J by 0 bases, with 16 bases between. This CDR3 comprises 18 residues. Per germline, CDR1 MNHEY and CDR2 SVGAGI. CDR3 nucleotide sequence: TGTGCCAGCAGTTTAGCCACCCCCCGGAGCTCCTATAATTCACCCCTCCACTTT. This sequence encodes CASSLATPRSSYNSPLHF.

V gene TRBV7-2 combines with J gene TRBJ2-3; 11 bases are a match to TRBD1. This CDR3 region has 18 residues. CDR1 and CDR2 (germline): SGHTA, FQGNSA. J gave up 3 bases and V 1 base, and 9 bases lay outside the gene matches. The CDR3 DNA reads TGTGCCAGCAGCTTAGTATGGTCTGGGACAGGGGGTACAGATACGCAGTATTTT. It encodes CASSLVWSGTGGTDTQYF.

This clonotype was picked up a small number of times. The V and J genes are TRBV6-5 and TRBJ2-7; D tentatively fits TRBD1 or TRBD2 (5 bases each). Germline-derived CDR1 and CDR2 are MNHEY and SVGAGI. The CDR3 has 13 amino acids. The V end was cut by 7 bases, the J end by 2 bases, with 12 bases between. For the CDR3, the DNA is TGTGCCAGCACCGGGGCGAACACCTACGAGCAGTACTTC. Translating it yields CASTGANTYEQYF.

Notes on this clonotype: The junction departs from the called germline gene at one end, perhaps through a read error. The chain couples TRBV3-1 to TRBJ2-3; tentatively, D is TRBD1 (7 bases). The CDR3 loop spans 22 amino acids. CDR1 LGHDT and CDR2 YNNKEL come from the germline V gene (reference sequence). This CDR3 reads CASSQDVIWRQGSVGTPDTRYF. Here the CDR3 DNA reads TGTGCCAGCAGCCAAGATGTAATATGGAGACAGGGTTCGGTTGGGACTCCAGATACGCGGTATTTT.

V is TRBV4-1 and J is TRBJ1-6; D unclear. The CDR3 is made up of 12 amino acids. V dropped 7 bases and J dropped 5 bases, with 6 bases sitting between them. The germline V gene has CDR1 MGHRA and CDR2 YSYEKL. CDR3: CASTLDNSPLHF. CDR3 nucleotides: TGCGCCAGCACATTGGATAATTCACCCCTCCACTTT.

The genes are TRBV30 and TRBJ1-4; 9 bases fit TRBD1. The V segment lost 2 bases and the J segment 5 bases; nucleotides outside the gene matches: 6. This CDR3 is 15 amino acids long. Germline V lookup: CDR1 GTSNPN, CDR2 SVGIG (reference sequence). The CDR3 coding sequence is TGTGCCTGGAGTTGGGGGACAGGGCAAAATGAAAAACTGTTTTTT. Amino acid sequence: CAWSWGTGQNEKLFF.

To note about this clonotype: At one end, the junction sequence differs from germline, possibly due to a read error. This chain uses TRBV20-1 with TRBJ2-7, with D perhaps being TRBD1 or TRBD2 (5 bases each). CDR1 and CDR2 (germline): DFQATT, SNEGSKA (reference sequence). CDR3 length: 14 residues. The CDR3 protein is CSAREGSSPTQQYF. The CDR3, as DNA: TGCAGTGCCAGAGAGGGGAGCAGTCCCACTCAGCAGTACTTC.

The rearrangement uses TRBV12-3 or TRBV12-4 and TRBJ1-1; D is possibly TRBD1 (5 bases). V dropped 5 bases and J dropped 6 bases, with 16 bases sitting between them. The CDR3 contains 14 residues. CDR3: CASSAQALSAEAFF. Written as DNA, the CDR3 is TGTGCCAGCAGTGCACAGGCCCTTAGCGCTGAAGCTTTCTTT.

This clonotype was seen more than once but under ten times. The chain is built from TRBV10-1 and TRBJ2-7; 7 positions agree with TRBD1. Germline loops: CDR1 WNHNN, CDR2 SYGVQD (reference sequence). The CDR3 sequence is 14 residues long. With 5 bases clipped from V and 3 bases from J, the junction kept 7 bases outside the gene matches. The CDR3 region has the DNA TGCGCCAGCAGTACCGGGACAGAAAGCTACGAGCAGTACTTC. It yields the protein CASSTGTESYEQYF.

CDR3 nucleotides: TGCGCCAGCAGCATAACAGGGACTATGAACACTGAAGCTTTCTTT. It codes for CASSITGTMNTEAFF. This rearrangement joins TRBV5-1 to TRBJ1-1, with D possibly matching TRBD1 (6 bases). Trimming pared 4 bases from V and 0 bases from J, leaving 13 bases between. Germline V gives CDR1 SGHRS, CDR2 YFSETQ. This CDR3 region has 15 residues.

Turning to this clonotype: The junction departs from germline at one end; a sequencing error may be responsible. The chain has TRBV27 and TRBJ2-3, with a possible D match to TRBD2 (5 bases). Germline lookup yields CDR1 MNHEY and CDR2 SMNVEV (reference sequence). The CDR3 is made up of 17 amino acids. Here the CDR3 DNA reads TGTACCAGCAGTAAAACATCCGGGATCAAATACACAGATACGCAGTATTTT. Translated: CTSSKTSGIKYTDTQYF.

This clonotype was observed once. The rearrangement joins TRBV10-1 to TRBJ2-7, with 9 bases fitting TRBD1. Per germline, CDR1 WNHNN and CDR2 SYGVQD (reference sequence). The CDR3 length is 16 residues. V dropped 4 bases and J dropped 5; count of bases not matched to a gene: 12. CDR3 sequence (DNA): TGCGCCAGCAGTGGGTTAGGTCGGGGACAGGGCCACGAGCAGTACTTC. Encoded protein: CASSGLGRGQGHEQYF.

CDR3 in amino acids: CASSEVKGEYF. The CDR3 coding sequence is TGTGCCAGCAGTGAAGTTAAAGGGGAGTACTTC. The V gene is TRBV6-1, the J gene TRBJ2-7; the D gene is possibly TRBD1 (5 bases). V lost 1 base and J 11 bases, leaving 9 bases between the germline ends. This CDR3 has 11 residues. Germline V gene sequence: CDR1 MNHNS, CDR2 SASEGT.

This clonotype has only one observation. Given a much more abundant clone one base away, this may be a read error. V usage is TRBV6-6 and J usage is TRBJ2-2; D is uncertain. Deletions cut 9 bases from V and 5 bases from J, with 10 bases between. The CDR3 length is 12 residues. Germline V gene data show CDR1 as MNHNY and CDR2 as SVGAGI (reference sequence). This CDR3 is CASYPETGELFF. CDR3 coding DNA: TGTGCCAGTTACCCTGAGACCGGGGAGCTGTTTTTT.

The V call is TRBV20-1, the J call TRBJ2-7; possible D gene TRBD2, 6 bases. The V end lost 8 bases, the J end lost 2 bases, and 22 bases lay between the germline ends. This CDR3 is built from 15 residues. CDR1 is DFQATT and CDR2 is SNEGSKA in the germline V gene (reference sequence). CDR3 sequence (DNA): TGCAGTCCCGCCGTTGCGGGGCGACGCGCCTACGAGCAGTACTTC. Residues: CSPAVAGRRAYEQYF.

This clonotype came up a few times. The chain couples TRBV13 to TRBJ2-1, with D possibly being TRBD2 (9 bases). CDR1 and CDR2 from the germline V gene are PRHDT and FYEKMQ (reference sequence). This CDR3 region has 16 residues. Trimming removed 5 bases at V and 8 bases at J, with 22 bases between. The DNA for the CDR3 is TGTGCCAGCAGCCAAGCTCGGCTAGCGGGACAGGATGAGCAGTTCTTC. Translation: CASSQARLAGQDEQFF.